This TCR beta chain was captured by sequencing in a study of blood T cells in healthy people across ages. Researchers report isolating at least 7 million PBMCs per sample. With V trimmed by 3 bases and J by 2 bases, 5 bases remained unmatched. CDR3 length: 17 residues. Germline CDR1 SGHRS, CDR2 YFSETQ. A second PCR, run for about 6 to 11 cycles, used a sample-barcoded 5' primer plus a J-beta primer mix. A template-switch adaptor with 12 random nucleotides tagged each cDNA molecule. Via MiXCR, TCRdb re-called the 5' RACE reads, giving one row per CDR3 protein. The table shows about 640,000 distinct CDR3 sequences, with around three fifths occurring only once.

Sequenced material: blood. V and J are TRBV5-1 and TRBJ2-3, with TRBD2 matching 14 bases. The sequence derives from a man in his sixties in good health. This chain's CDR3 is CASSSGLAGDITDTQYF. The CDR3 DNA reads as TGCGCCAGCAGCTCGGGACTAGCGGGGGACATCACAGATACGCAGTATTTT.